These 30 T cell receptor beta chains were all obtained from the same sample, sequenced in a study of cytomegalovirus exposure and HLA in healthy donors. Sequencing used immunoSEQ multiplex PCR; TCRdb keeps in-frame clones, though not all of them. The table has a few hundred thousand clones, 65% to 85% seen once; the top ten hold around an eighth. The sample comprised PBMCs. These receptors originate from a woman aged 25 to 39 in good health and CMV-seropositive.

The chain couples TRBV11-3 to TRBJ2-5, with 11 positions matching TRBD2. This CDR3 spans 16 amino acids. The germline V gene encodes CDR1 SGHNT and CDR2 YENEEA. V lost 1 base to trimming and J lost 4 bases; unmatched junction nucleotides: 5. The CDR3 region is CASSLGLAGGIETQYF. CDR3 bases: TGTGCCAGCAGCTTAGGCCTAGCGGGAGGCATAGAGACCCAGTACTTC.

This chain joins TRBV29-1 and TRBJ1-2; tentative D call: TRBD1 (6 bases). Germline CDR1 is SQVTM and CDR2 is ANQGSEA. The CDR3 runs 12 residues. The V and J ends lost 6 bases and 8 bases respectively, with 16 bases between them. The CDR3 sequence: CSVGGSQGGYTF. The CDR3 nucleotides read TGCAGCGTGGGAGGGTCCCAGGGGGGCTACACCTTC.

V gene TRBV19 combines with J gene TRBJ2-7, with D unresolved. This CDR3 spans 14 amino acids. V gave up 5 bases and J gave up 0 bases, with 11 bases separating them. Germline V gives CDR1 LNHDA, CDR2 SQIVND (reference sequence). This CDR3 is CASSVRVSSYEQYF. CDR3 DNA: TGTGCCAGTAGTGTCCGGGTTAGCTCCTACGAGCAGTACTTC.

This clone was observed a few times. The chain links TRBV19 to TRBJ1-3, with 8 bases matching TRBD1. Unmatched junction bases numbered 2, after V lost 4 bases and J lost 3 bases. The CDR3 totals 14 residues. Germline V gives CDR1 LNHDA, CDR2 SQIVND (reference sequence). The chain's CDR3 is CASSTGQGGNTIYF. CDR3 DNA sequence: TGTGCCAGTAGTACCGGACAGGGTGGAAACACCATATATTTT.

The CDR3 sequence: CASSSGTATYEQYF. Here the CDR3 DNA reads TGTGCCAGCAGTTCGGGGACAGCTACCTACGAGCAGTACTTC. The chain has TRBV28 and TRBJ2-7; TRBD1 matches at 7 bases. Looked up from germline, CDR1 is MDHEN and CDR2 is SYDVKM. This CDR3 contains 14 residues. V lost 4 bases to trimming and J lost 2 bases; unmatched junction nucleotides: 5.

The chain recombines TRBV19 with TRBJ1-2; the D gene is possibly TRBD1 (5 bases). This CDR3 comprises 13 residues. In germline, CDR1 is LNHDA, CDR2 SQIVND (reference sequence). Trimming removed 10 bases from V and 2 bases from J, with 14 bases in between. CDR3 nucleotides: TGTGCCACCAGTGTCGACAGCAACTATGGCTACACCTTC. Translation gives CATSVDSNYGYTF.

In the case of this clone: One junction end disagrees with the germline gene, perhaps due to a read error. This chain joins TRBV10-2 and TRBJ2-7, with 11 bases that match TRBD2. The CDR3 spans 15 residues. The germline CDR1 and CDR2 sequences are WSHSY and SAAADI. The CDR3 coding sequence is TGCGCCAGCAATGAGTTTCTAGCGGGAGGATACGAGCAGTACTTC. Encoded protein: CASNEFLAGGYEQYF.

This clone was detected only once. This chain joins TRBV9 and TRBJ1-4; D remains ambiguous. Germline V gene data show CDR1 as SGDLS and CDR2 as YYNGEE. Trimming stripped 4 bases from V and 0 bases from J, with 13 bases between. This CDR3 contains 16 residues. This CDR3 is CASSLGKIATNEKLFF. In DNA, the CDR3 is TGTGCCAGCAGCTTGGGGAAAATTGCAACTAATGAAAAACTGTTTTTT.

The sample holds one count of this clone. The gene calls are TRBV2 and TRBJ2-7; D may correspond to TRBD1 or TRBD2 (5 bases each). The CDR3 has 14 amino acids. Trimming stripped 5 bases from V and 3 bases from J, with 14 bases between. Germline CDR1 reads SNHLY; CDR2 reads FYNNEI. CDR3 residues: CASSSGTIVYEQYF. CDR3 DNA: TGTGCCAGCAGTTCCGGGACGATTGTCTACGAGCAGTACTTC.

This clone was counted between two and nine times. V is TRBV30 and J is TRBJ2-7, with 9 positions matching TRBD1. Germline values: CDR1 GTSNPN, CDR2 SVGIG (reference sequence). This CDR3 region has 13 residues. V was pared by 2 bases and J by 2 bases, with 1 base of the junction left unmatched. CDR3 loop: CAWSRDRAYEQYF. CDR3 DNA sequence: TGTGCCTGGAGTAGGGACAGGGCCTACGAGCAGTACTTC.

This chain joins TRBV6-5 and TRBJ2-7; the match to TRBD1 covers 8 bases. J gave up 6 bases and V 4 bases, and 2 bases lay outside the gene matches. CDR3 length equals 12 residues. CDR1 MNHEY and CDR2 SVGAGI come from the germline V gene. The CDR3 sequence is CASSSTGAEQYF. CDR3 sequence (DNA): TGTGCCAGCAGTTCGACAGGGGCCGAGCAGTACTTC.

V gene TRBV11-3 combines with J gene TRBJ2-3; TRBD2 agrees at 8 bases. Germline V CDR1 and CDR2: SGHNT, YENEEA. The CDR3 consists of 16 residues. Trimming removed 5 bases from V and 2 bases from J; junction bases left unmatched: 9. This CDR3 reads CASSRRAGGPTDTQYF. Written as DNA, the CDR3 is TGTGCCAGCAGCCGACGGGCGGGAGGTCCCACAGATACGCAGTATTTT.

The CDR3 region has the DNA TGCGCCAGCGCGGGGTGGAACAATGAGCAGTTCTTC. Translated, it gives CASAGWNNEQFF. This chain connects TRBV4-3 to TRBJ2-1; perhaps TRBD2 as D (6 bases). The V end lost 8 bases, the J end lost 5 bases, and 10 bases lay between the germline ends. The CDR3 runs to 12 residues. Germline V gene sequence: CDR1 LGHNA, CDR2 YSLEER.

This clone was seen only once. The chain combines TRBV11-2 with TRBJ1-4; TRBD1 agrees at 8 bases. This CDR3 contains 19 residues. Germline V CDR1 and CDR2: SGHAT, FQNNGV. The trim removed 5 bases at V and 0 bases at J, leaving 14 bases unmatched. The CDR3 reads CASSLRTGLLGATNEKLFF. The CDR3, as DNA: TGTGCCAGCAGCCTAAGGACAGGGTTGTTGGGTGCAACTAATGAAAAACTGTTTTTT.

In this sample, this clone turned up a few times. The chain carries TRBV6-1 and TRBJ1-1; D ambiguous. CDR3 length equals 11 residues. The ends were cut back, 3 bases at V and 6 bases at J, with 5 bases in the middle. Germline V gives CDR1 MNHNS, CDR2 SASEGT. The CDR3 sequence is CASSDEPEAFF. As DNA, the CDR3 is TGTGCCAGCAGTGATGAACCTGAAGCTTTCTTT.

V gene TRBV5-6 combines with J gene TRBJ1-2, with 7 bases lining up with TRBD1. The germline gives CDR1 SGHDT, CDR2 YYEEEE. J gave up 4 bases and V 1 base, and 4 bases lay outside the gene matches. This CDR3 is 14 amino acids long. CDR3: CASSLFQGGYGYTF. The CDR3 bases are TGTGCCAGCAGCTTGTTTCAGGGGGGCTATGGCTACACCTTC.

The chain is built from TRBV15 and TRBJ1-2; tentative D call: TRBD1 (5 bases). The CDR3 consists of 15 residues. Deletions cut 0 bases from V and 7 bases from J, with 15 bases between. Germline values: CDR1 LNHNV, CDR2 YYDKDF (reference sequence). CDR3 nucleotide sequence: TGTGCCACCAGCAGAGAAGGGGTCTGGAGTGGTGGCTACACCTTC. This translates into CATSREGVWSGGYTF.

The chain's CDR3 is CASSIPGDFNEQFF. CDR3 nucleotide sequence: TGTGCCAGTAGTATTCCAGGGGATTTCAATGAGCAGTTCTTC. The chain uses TRBV19 and TRBJ2-1; D is perhaps TRBD1 (6 bases). CDR3 size: 14 residues. Per the germline V gene, CDR1 is LNHDA and CDR2 is SQIVND (reference sequence). V lost 3 bases and J lost 6, with 12 bases in between. The full variable domain, with the rest looked up from reference TRBV19 and TRBJ2-1, is DGGITQSPKYLFRKEGQNVTLSCEQNLNHDAMYWYRQDPGQGLRLIYYSQIVNDFQKGDIAEGYSVSREKKESFPLTVTSAQKNPTAFYLCASSIPGDFNEQFFGPGTRLTVL.

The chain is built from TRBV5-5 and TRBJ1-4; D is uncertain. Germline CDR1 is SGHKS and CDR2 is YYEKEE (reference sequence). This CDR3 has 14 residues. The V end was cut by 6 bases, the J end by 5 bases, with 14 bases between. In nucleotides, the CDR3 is TGTGCCAGCAAGCCGGGAGCGGACAATGAAAAACTGTTTTTT. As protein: CASKPGADNEKLFF.

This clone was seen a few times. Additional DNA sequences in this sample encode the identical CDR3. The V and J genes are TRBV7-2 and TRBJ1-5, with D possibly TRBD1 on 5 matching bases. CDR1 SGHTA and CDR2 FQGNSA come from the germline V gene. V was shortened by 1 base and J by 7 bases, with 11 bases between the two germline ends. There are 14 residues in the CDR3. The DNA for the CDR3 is TGTGCCAGCAGCTTAGGGCAGGGTGGCCAGCCCCAGCATTTT. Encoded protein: CASSLGQGGQPQHF.

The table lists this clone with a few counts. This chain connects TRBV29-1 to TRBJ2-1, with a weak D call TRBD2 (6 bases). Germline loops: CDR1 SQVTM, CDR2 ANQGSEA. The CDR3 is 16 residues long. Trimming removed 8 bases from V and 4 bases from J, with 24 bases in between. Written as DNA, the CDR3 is TGCAGCTCCACCTCGCTCCAGACCGGGGGTTACAATGAGCAGTTCTTC. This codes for CSSTSLQTGGYNEQFF.

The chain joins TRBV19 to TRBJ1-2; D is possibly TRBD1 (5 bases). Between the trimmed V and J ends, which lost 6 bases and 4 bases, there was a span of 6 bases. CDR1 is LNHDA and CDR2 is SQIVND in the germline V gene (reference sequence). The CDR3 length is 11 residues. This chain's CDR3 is CASRDSYGYTF. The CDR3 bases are TGTGCCAGTAGAGACAGCTATGGCTACACCTTC. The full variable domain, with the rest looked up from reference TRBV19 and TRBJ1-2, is DGGITQSPKYLFRKEGQNVTLSCEQNLNHDAMYWYRQDPGQGLRLIYYSQIVNDFQKGDIAEGYSVSREKKESFPLTVTSAQKNPTAFYLCASRDSYGYTFGSGTRLTVV.

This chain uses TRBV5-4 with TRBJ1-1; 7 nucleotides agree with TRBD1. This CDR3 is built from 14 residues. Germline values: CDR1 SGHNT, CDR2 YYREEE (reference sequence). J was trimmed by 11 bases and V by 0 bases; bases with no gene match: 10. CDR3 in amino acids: CASSLEGGEFGAFF. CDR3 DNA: TGTGCCAGCAGCTTGGAAGGGGGCGAGTTTGGGGCTTTCTTT.

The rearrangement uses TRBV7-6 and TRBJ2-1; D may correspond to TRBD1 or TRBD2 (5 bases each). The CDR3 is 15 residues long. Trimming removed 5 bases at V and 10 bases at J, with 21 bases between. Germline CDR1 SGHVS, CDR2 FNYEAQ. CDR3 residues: CASSRGAGTGSEQFF. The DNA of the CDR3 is TGTGCCAGCAGCAGAGGGGCCGGGACCGGAAGCGAGCAGTTCTTC.

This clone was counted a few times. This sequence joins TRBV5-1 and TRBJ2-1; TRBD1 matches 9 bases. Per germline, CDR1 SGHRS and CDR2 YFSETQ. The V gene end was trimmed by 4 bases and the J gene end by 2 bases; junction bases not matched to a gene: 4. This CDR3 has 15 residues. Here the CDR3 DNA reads TGCGCCAGCAGCGTCGACAGGGGGGCCTACAATGAGCAGTTCTTC. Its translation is CASSVDRGAYNEQFF.

The CDR3 here is CAWSRSRGYEQYF. The CDR3, as DNA: TGTGCCTGGAGCCGGAGTAGAGGGTACGAGCAGTACTTC. The chain carries TRBV30 and TRBJ2-7, with D possibly being TRBD2 (5 bases). This CDR3 region has 13 residues. V lost 3 bases to trimming and J lost 4 bases, with 13 bases between them. The germline V gene has CDR1 GTSNPN and CDR2 SVGIG (reference sequence).

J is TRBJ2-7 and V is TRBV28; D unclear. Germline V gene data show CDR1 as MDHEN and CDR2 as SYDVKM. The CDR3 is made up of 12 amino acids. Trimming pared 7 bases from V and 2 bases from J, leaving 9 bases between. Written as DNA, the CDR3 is TGTGCCAGCAAAGCAGCTACCTACGAGCAGTACTTC. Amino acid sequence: CASKAATYEQYF.

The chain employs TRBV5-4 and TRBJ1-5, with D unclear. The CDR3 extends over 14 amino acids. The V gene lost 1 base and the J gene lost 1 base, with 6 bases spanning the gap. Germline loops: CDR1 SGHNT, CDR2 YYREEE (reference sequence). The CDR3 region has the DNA TGTGCCAGCAGCTTGTGGGGAAGCAATCAGCCCCAGCATTTT. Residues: CASSLWGSNQPQHF. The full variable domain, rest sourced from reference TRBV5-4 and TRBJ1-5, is ETGVTQSPTHLIKTRGQQVTLRCSSQSGHNTVSWYQQALGQGPQFIFQYYREEENGRGNFPPRFSGLQFPNYSSELNVNALELDDSALYLCASSLWGSNQPQHFGDGTRLSIL.

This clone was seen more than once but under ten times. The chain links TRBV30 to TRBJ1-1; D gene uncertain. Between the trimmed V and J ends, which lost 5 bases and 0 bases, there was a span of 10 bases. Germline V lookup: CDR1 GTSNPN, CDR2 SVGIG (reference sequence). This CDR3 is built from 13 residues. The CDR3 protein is CAWQYRMNTEAFF. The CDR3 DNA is TGTGCCTGGCAATACCGTATGAACACTGAAGCTTTCTTT.

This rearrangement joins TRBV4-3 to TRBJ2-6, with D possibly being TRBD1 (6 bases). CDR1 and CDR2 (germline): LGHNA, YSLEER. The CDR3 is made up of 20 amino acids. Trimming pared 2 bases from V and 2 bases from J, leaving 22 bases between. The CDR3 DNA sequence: TGCGCCAGCAGCCAATACAGGGTGCCTCGTTCGGATACTGGGGCCAACGTCCTGACTTTC. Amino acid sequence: CASSQYRVPRSDTGANVLTF.